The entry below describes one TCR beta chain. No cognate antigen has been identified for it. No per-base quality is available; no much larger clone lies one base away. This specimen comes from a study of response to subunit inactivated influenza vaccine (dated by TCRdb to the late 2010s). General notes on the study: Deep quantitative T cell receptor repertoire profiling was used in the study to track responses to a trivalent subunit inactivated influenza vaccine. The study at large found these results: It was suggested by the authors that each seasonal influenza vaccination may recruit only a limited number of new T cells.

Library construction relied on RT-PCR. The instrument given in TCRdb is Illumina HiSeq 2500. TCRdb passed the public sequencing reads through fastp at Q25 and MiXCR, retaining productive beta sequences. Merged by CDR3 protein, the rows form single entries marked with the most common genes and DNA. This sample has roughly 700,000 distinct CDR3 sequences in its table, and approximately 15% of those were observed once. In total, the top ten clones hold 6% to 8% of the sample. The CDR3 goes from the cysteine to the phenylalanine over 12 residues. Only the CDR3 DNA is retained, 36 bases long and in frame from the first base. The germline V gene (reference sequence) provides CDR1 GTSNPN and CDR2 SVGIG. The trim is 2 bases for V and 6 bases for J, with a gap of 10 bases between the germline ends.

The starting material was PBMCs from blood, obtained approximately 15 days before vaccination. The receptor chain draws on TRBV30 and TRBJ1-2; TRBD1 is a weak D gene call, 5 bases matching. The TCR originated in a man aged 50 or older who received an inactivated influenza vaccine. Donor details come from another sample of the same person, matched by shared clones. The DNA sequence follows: TGTGCCTGGAGTTCCGGGGGAAATGGCTACACCTTC. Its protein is CAWSSGGNGYTF.